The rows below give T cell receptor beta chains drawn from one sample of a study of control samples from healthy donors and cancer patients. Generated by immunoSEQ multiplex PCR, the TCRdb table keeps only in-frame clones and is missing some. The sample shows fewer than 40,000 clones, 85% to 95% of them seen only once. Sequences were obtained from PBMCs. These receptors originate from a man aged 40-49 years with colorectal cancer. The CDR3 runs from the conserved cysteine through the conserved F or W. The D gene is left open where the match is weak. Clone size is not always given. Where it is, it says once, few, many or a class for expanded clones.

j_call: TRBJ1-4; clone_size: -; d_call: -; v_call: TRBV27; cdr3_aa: CASSLSLESLATNEKLFF; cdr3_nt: TGTGCCAGCAGTTTATCTCTGGAGAGTCTGGCAACTAATGAAAAACTGTTTTTT
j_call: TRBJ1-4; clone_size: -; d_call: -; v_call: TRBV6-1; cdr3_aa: CASSEGKTAGFEKLFF; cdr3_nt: TGTGCCAGCAGTGAAGGAAAAACGGCCGGGTTTGAAAAACTGTTTTTT
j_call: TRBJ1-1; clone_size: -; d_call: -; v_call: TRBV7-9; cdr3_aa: CASSYGGNTEAFF; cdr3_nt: TGTGCCAGCAGCTACGGAGGCAACACTGAAGCTTTCTTT
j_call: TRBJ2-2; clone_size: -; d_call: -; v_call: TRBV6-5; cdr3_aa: CASSRGGLGTGELFF; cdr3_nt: TGTGCCAGCTCTCGAGGGGGGCTCGGCACCGGGGAGCTGTTTTTT
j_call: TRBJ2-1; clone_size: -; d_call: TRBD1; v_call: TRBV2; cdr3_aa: CASVPGGNEQFF; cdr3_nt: TGTGCCAGCGTGCCAGGGGGCAATGAGCAGTTCTTC
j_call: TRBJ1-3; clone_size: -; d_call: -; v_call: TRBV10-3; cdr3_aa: CAISDTGITGNTIYF; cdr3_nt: TGTGCCATCAGCGATACAGGGATAACTGGAAACACCATATATTTT
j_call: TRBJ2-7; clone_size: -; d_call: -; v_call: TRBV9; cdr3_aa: CASSGGLAVTYEQYF; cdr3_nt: TGTGCCAGCAGTGGAGGGCTAGCTGTCACCTACGAGCAGTACTTC
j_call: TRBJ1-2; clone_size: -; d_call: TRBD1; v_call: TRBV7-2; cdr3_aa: CASSLETGGYGYTF; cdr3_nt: TGTGCCAGCAGCTTAGAAACAGGGGGCTATGGCTACACCTTC
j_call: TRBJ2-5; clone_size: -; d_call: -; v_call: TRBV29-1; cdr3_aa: CSVTLQTQETQYF; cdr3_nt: TGCAGCGTTACACTACAGACACAAGAGACCCAGTACTTC
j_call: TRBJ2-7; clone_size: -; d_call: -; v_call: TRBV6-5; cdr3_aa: CASRDRSYEQYF; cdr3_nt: TGTGCCAGCAGGGACAGATCCTACGAGCAGTACTTC
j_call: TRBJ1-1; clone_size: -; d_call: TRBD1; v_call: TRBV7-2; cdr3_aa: CASSLETGAGAFF; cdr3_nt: TGTGCCAGCAGCTTAGAGACAGGGGCAGGCGCTTTCTTT
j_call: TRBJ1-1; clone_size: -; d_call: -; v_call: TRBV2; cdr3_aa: CATQTDGKNTEAFF; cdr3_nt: TGTGCCACACAGACCGACGGCAAAAACACTGAAGCTTTCTTT
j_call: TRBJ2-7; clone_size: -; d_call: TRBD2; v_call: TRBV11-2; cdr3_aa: CASSLAASGGVGEQYF; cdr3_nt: TGTGCCAGCAGTCTAGCGGCTAGCGGGGGTGTAGGGGAGCAGTACTTC
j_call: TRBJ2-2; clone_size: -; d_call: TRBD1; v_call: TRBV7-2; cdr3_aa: CASSLRQGVLFF; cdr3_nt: TGTGCCAGCAGCTTAAGACAGGGTGTGCTGTTTTTT
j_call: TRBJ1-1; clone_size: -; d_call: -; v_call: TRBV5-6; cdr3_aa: CASSGRWNTEAFF; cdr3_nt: TGTGCCAGCAGCGGGAGATGGAACACTGAAGCTTTCTTT
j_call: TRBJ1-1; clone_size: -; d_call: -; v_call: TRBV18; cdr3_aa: CASSTTNTGTEAFF; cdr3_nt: TGTGCCAGCTCAACGACCAATACGGGCACTGAAGCTTTCTTT
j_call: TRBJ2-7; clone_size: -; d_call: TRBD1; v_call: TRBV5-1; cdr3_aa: CASSYWDSSYEQYF; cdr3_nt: TGCGCCAGCAGCTATTGGGACAGCTCCTACGAGCAGTACTTC
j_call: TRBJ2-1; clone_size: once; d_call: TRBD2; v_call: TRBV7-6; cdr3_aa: CASSKSGGVYNEQFF; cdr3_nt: TGTGCCAGCAGCAAGAGCGGGGGGGTTTACAATGAGCAGTTCTTC
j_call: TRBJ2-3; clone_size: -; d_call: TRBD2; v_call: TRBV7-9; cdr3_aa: CASSLATSGVDTQYF; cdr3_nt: TGTGCCAGCAGCTTAGCGACTAGCGGGGTAGATACGCAGTATTTT
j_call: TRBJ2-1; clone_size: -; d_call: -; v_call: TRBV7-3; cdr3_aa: CASSIKGVNEQFF; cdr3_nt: TGTGCCAGCAGCATTAAGGGCGTCAATGAGCAGTTCTTC
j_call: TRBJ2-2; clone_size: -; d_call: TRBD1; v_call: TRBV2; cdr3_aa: CASSLTDRGRTGELFF; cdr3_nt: TGTGCCAGCAGTCTTACGGACAGGGGTCGTACCGGGGAGCTGTTTTTT
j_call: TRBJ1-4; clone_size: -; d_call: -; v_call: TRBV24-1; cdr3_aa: CARAPGPINEKLFF; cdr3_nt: TGTGCCAGGGCGCCGGGACCGATTAATGAAAAACTGTTTTTT
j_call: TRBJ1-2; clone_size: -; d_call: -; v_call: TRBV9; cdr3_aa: CASSPPRGVSGYTF; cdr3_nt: TGTGCCAGCAGCCCCCCCCGGGGGGTGTCTGGCTACACCTTC
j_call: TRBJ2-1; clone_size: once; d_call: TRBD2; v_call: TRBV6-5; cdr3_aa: CASSYSIGEGRVQFF; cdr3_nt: TGTGCCAGCAGTTACTCGATAGGGGAGGGCCGAGTGCAGTTCTTC
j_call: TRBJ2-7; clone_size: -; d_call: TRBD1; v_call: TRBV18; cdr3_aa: CASSTYGQGSDEQYF; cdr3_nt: TGTGCCAGCTCAACTTATGGACAGGGTAGCGACGAGCAGTACTTC
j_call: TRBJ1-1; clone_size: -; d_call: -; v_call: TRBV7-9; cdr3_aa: CASSVLGGLLTAFF; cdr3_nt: TGTGCCAGCAGCGTCCTTGGGGGACTCCTAACAGCTTTCTTT
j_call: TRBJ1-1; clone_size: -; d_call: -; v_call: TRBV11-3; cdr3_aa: CASSPSGGTEAFF; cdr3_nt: TGTGCCAGCAGTCCGTCAGGAGGCACTGAAGCTTTCTTT
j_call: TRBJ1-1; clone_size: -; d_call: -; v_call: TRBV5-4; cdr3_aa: CASSPGLLNTEAFF; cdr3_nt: TGTGCCAGCAGCCCCGGACTCCTGAACACTGAAGCTTTCTTT
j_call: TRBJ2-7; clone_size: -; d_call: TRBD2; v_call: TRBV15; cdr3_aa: CATSSYSGNSYEQYF; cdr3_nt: TGTGCCACCAGCAGTTATAGCGGGAACTCCTACGAGCAGTACTTC
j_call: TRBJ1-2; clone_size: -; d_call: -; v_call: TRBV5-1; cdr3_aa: CASSLDGNYGYTF; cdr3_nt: TGCGCCAGCAGCTTGGACGGAAACTATGGCTACACCTTC
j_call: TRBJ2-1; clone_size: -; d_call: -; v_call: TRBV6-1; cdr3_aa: CASSERGADEQFF; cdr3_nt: TGTGCCAGCAGTGAAAGGGGGGCCGATGAGCAGTTCTTC
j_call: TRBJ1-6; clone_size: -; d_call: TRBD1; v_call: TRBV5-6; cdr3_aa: CASSLRGDSPLHF; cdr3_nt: TGTGCCAGCAGCCTCAGGGGGGATTCACCCCTCCACTTT
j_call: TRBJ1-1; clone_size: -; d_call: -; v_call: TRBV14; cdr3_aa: CASSPGGATMNTEAFF; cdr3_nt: TGTGCCAGCAGCCCGGGGGGGGCGACTATGAACACTGAAGCTTTCTTT
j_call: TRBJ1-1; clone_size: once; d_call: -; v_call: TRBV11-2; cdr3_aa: CASSLAGTLNTEAFF; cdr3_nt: TGTGCCAGCAGCTTAGCGGGCACCTTGAACACTGAAGCTTTCTTT
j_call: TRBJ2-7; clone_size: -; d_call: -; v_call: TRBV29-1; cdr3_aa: CSVAFVSGNEQYF; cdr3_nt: TGCAGCGTTGCGTTCGTGTCCGGGAACGAGCAGTACTTC
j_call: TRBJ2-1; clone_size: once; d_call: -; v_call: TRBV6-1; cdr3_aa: CASSEARQGSYNEQFF; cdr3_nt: TGTGCCAGCAGTGAAGCTCGGCAGGGGTCCTACAATGAGCAGTTCTTC
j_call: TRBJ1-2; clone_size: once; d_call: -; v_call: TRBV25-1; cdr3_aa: CASTPPGGRGYGYTF; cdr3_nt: TGTGCCAGCACTCCTCCGGGGGGGCGCGGGTATGGCTACACCTTC
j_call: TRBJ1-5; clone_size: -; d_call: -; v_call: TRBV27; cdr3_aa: CASSLAGNQPQHF; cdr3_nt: TGTGCCAGCAGTTTGGCCGGCAATCAGCCCCAGCATTTT
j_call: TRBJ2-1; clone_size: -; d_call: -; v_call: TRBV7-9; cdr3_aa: CASSASQYNEQFF; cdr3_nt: TGTGCCAGCAGCGCAAGCCAATACAATGAGCAGTTCTTC
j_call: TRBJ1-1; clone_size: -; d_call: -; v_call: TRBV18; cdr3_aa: CASSPPVGMWTEAFF; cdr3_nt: TGTGCCAGCTCACCACCGGTAGGGATGTGGACTGAAGCTTTCTTT
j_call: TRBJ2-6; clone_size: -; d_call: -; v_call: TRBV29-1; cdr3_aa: CSVGIIQPGANVLTF; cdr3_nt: TGCAGCGTTGGTATAATTCAGCCTGGGGCCAACGTCCTGACTTTC
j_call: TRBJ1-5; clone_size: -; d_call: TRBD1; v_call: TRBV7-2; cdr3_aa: CASSIRTGDNQPQHF; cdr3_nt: TGTGCCAGCAGCATTAGGACAGGGGATAATCAGCCCCAGCATTTT
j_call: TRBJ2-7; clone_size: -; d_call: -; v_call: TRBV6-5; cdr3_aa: CASNAGRQGSYEQYF; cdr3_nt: TGTGCCAGCAACGCGGGGAGACAGGGCTCCTACGAGCAGTACTTC
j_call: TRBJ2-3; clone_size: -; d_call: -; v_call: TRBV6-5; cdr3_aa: CASSYLGMTDTQYF; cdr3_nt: TGTGCCAGCAGTTATCTAGGAATGACAGATACGCAGTATTTT
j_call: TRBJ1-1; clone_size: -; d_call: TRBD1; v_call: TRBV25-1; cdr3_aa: CASSVGQKNTEAFF; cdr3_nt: TGTGCCAGCTCGGTGGGACAGAAGAACACTGAAGCTTTCTTT
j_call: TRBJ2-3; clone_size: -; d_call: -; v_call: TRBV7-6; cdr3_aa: CASSLVGGTDTQYF; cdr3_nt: TGTGCCAGCAGCTTAGTCGGGGGCACAGATACGCAGTATTTT
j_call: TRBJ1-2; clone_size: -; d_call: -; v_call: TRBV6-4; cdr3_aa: CASSDSYGYTF; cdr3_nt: TGTGCCAGCAGTGACTCGTATGGCTACACCTTC
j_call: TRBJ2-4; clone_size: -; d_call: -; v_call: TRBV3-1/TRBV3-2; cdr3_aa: CASSQDSSNIQYF; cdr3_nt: TGTGCCAGCAGCCAAGATAGCTCGAACATTCAGTACTTC
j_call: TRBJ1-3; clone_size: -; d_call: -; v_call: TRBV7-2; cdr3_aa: CASSGRAGNTIYF; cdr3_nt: TGTGCCAGCAGCGGGCGTGCTGGAAACACCATATATTTT
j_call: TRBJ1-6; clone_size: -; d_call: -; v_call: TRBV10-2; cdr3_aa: CASSVQASSYNSPLHF; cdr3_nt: TGCGCCAGCAGTGTACAGGCGAGCTCCTATAATTCACCCCTCCACTTT
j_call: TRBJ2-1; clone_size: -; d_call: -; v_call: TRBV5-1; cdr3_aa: CASSRDQAKNEQFF; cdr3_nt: TGCGCCAGCAGCAGGGACCAGGCCAAGAATGAGCAGTTCTTC
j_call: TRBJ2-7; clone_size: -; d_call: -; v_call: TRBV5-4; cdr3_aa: CASSLQGGHEQYF; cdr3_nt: TGTGCCAGCAGCTTGCAGGGGGGCCACGAGCAGTACTTC
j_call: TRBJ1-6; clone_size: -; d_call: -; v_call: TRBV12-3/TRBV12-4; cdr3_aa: CASSFGDNSPLHF; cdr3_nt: TGTGCCAGCAGTTTCGGGGATAATTCACCCCTCCACTTT